This entry lists 10 T cell receptor beta chains sequenced from one sample in a study of T-cell memory formation after mild COVID-19. TCRdb re-derived calls from the 5' RACE reads in MiXCR, one entry per CDR3 protein. The profile shows roughly 250,000 distinct CDR3 sequences, 16% of them singletons. The sequencing input was PBMCs or a T cell subset sorted from them (not recorded which). Source of these receptors: a man aged 18 to 35 who had mild COVID-19 (a few samples of this study predate the infection). Cell type and time point are not known.

The genes are TRBV7-2 and TRBJ1-4; perhaps TRBD1 as D (6 bases). The CDR3 sequence is 15 residues long. Germline values: CDR1 SGHTA, CDR2 FQGNSA. The germline V and J ends were trimmed by 3 bases and 8 bases, with 16 bases remaining between them. In nucleotides, the CDR3 is TGTGCCAGCAGCTTTAAGCCGGGACAAGAGGAAAAACTGTTTTTT. This gives the protein CASSFKPGQEEKLFF.

In its sample, this clonotype was seen a few times. The chain combines TRBV15 with TRBJ2-7; D unclear. The V and J ends lost 1 base and 7 bases respectively, with 17 bases between them. This CDR3 has 15 amino acids. Germline CDR1 and CDR2: LNHNV and YYDKDF (reference sequence). CDR3 loop: CATSRAAGLYVEQYF. The CDR3 DNA follows: TGTGCCACCAGCAGAGCGGCAGGCCTCTACGTAGAGCAGTACTTC.

CDR3 sequence reads: CSARDNGRSYGYTF. For the CDR3, the DNA is TGCAGTGCTAGAGATAACGGGAGGTCCTATGGCTACACCTTC. The rearrangement links TRBV20-1 to TRBJ1-2; unclear D gene. This CDR3 region has 14 residues. V was pared by 0 bases and J by 4 bases, with 12 bases between. The germline gives CDR1 DFQATT, CDR2 SNEGSKA (reference sequence).

V is TRBV12-3 or TRBV12-4 and J is TRBJ2-7; D might be TRBD1 or TRBD2, each matching 5 bases. V dropped 2 bases and J dropped 7 bases, with 15 bases sitting between them. CDR3 size: 14 residues. Written as DNA, the CDR3 is TGTGCCAGCAGTTTAAAGGCAGGGAGCGGAGAGCAGTACGTC. It specifies CASSLKAGSGEQYV.

The genes are TRBV7-9 and TRBJ2-5; tentative D call: TRBD2 (5 bases). In germline, CDR1 is SEHNR, CDR2 FQNEAQ (reference sequence). V was shortened by 5 bases and J by 4 bases, with 20 bases between the two germline ends. This CDR3 region has 16 residues. The CDR3 region has the DNA TGTGCCAGCAGCAATCCAATCGGGGTGGTGGGAGAGACCCAGTACTTC. Its protein is CASSNPIGVVGETQYF.

The chain recombines TRBV28 with TRBJ2-7; D could derive from TRBD1 or TRBD2 (5 bases each). Germline CDR1 reads MDHEN; CDR2 reads SYDVKM. This CDR3 is 11 amino acids long. Between the trimmed V and J ends, which lost 7 bases and 11 bases, there was a span of 15 bases. The CDR3 DNA sequence: TGTGCCAGCACCAACCGGGACGTGAAGTACGTC. This codes for CASTNRDVKYV.

The chain combines TRBV6-6 with TRBJ2-1; D is perhaps TRBD1 (6 bases). The CDR3 runs to 12 residues. Germline CDR1 and CDR2: MNHNY and SVGAGI (reference sequence). V gave up 6 bases and J gave up 9 bases, with 12 bases separating them. CDR3 bases: TGTGCCAGCAGCCCCCAGGGGCGTGAGCAGTTCTTC. Translated: CASSPQGREQFF.

The chain employs TRBV20-1 and TRBJ2-7; maybe TRBD2 (6 bases). CDR3 size: 13 residues. Per germline, CDR1 DFQATT and CDR2 SNEGSKA (reference sequence). This CDR3 reads CGARDGEVGEQYV. The CDR3 nucleotides read TGCGGTGCTAGAGACGGGGAGGTCGGCGAGCAGTACGTC.

The V and J genes are TRBV7-4 and TRBJ2-7; the D call may be TRBD1 or TRBD2 (5 bases each). The V end was cut by 5 bases, the J end by 5 bases, with 16 bases between. CDR1 and CDR2 from the germline V gene are SGHVT and SQSDAQ. This CDR3 comprises 14 residues. CDR3 DNA: TGTGCCAGCAGCCAAGGGACGCCCCGGGACGAGCAGTACTTC. Its translation: CASSQGTPRDEQYF.

This clonotype was observed a handful of times. The rearrangement uses TRBV12-3 or TRBV12-4 and TRBJ1-1; TRBD1 might be the D (5 bases). The CDR3 is made up of 14 amino acids. V was pared by 3 bases and J by 4 bases, with 12 bases between. CDR3 nucleotide sequence: TGTGCCAGCAGTTTCTTTGACAGACGCACTGAAGCTTTCTTT. Protein: CASSFFDRRTEAFF.